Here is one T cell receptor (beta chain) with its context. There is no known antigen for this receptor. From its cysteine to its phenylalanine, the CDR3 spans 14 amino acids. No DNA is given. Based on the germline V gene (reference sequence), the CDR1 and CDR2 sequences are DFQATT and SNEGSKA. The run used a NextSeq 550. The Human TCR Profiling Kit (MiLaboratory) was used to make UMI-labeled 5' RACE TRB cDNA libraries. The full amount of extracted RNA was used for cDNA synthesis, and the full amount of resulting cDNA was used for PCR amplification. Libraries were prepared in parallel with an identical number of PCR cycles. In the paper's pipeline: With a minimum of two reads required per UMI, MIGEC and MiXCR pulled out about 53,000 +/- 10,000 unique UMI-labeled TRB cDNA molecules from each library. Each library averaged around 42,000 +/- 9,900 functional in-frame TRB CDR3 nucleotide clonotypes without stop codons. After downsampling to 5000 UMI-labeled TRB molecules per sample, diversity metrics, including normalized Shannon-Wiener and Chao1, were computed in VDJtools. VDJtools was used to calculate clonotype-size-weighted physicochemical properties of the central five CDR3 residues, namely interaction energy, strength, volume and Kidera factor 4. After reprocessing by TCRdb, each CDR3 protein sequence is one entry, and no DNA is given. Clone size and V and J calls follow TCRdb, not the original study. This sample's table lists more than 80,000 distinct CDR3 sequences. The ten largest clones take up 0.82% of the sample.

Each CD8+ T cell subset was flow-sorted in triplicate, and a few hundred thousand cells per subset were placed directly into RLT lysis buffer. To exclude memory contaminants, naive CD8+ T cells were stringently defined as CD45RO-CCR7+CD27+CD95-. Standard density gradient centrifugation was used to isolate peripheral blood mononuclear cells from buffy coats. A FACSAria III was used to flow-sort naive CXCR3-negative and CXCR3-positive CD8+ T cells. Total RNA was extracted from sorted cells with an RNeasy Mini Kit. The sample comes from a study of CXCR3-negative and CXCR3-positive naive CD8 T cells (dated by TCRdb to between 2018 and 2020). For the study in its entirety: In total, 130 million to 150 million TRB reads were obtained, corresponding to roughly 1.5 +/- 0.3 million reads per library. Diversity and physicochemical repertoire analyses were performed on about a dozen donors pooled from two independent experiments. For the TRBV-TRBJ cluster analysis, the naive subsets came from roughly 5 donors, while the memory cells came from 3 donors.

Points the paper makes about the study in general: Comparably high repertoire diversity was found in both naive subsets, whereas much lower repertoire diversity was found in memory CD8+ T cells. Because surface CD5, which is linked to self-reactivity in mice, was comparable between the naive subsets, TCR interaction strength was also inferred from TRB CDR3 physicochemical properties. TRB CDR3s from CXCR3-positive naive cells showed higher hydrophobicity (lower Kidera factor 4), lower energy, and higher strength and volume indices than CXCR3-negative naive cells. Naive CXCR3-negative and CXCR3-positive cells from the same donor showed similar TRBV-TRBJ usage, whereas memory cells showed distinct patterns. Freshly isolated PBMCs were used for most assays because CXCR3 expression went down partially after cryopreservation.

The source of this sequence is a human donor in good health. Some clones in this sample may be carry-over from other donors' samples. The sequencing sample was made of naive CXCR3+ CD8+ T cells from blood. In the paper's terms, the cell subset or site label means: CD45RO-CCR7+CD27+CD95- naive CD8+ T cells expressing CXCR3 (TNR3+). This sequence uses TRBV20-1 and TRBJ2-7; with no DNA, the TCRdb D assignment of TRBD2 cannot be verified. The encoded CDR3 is CSATSPEDSYEQYF.